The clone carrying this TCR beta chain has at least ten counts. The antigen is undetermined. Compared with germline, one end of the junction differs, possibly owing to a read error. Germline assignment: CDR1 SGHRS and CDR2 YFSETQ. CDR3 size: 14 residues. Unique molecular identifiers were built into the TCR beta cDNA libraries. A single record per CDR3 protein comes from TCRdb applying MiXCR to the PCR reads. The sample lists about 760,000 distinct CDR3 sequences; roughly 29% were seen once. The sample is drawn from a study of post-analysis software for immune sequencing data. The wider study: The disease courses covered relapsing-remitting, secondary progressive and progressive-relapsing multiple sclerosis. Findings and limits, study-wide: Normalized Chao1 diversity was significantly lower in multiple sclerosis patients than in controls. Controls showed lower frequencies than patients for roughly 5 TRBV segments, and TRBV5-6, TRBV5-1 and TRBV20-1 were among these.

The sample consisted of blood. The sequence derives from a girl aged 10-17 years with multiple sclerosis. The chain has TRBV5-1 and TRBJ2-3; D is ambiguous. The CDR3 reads CASSLAVGPDTQYF. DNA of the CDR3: TGTGCCAGCAGCTTGGCCGTCGGTCCGGATACGCAGTATTTT.